The subject of this entry is one T cell receptor beta chain. This clonotype showed up just a few times. The target of this receptor is not known. Base qualities are missing; no much larger clone stands one base away. Receptor libraries were prepared by 5' RACE. Sequencing relied on a NextSeq 500. The TCR library protocol attached a unique molecular identifier to each TCR cDNA molecule to allow correction of PCR and sequencing errors. The paper's data handling went like this. TCR identification, UMI-based error correction and CDR3 extraction were performed with Decombinator tools. Expanded TCRs were defined as those above a frequency of 2 per 1,000, corresponding to the top 1% of the tumor frequency distribution. Each repertoire was subsampled 100 times to 5,000 TCRs, after which Renyi diversity was computed with the R vegan package. CDR3 similarity networks were built from amino acid triplet string-kernel similarity, with CDR3s being connected when pairwise similarity was above 0.82. The public reads were reanalyzed by TCRdb: fastp trimming at Q25, MiXCR alignment, in-frame beta chains only. Every CDR3 protein is listed once, alongside the most common genes and DNA of its rows. The authors' filters were not applied to this entry. For this sample the table gives tens of thousands of distinct CDR3 sequences, of which 10% to 15% were detected only once. The ten largest account for 6.5% to 8.5% of the sample.

This sample's time point label indicates: sample taken at primary tumor resection. TCR sequencing used whole RNA extracted from tumor and nontumor lung tissue, or from cryopreserved PBMC samples, without cell sorting. Samples were obtained from 72 patients with early-stage, untreated non-small cell lung cancer from the lung TRACERx cohort. Only patients for whom sufficient RNA was available from at least two tumor regions were selected for TCR sequencing. These data belong to a study of spatial heterogeneity in lung cancer (dated by TCRdb to between 2017 and 2020). Regarding the study in general: Beta-chain transcripts were consistently detected in greater numbers than alpha-chain transcripts, which likely reflected higher beta-chain transcript abundance. In the raw uncorrected reads, each unique combination of TCR and UMI appeared more than ten times on average. In non-small cell lung cancer, the study quantitatively compared TCR alpha and beta repertoires across several tumor regions, matched nontumor lung, and blood. TCR repertoire features were related to nonsynonymous mutation counts determined by whole-exome sequencing of tumor tissue. Both alpha and beta chains were TCR-sequenced in samples taken at surgery, namely 220 tumor regions, 64 matched nontumor lung samples and around 53 PBMC samples. Results and caveats for the whole study, not just this receptor: Additional single-cell paired TCR alpha and beta sequencing was considered necessary to confirm, at a functional level, the hypothesis that regional TCRs recognize regional mutations. Ubiquitous expanded tumor TCRs were detected in blood more often at tumor resection than at routine follow-up.

In the germline V gene (reference sequence), CDR1 corresponds to LGHDT and CDR2 to YNNKEL. CDR3 length: 16 amino acids, cysteine to phenylalanine. The retained sequence is limited to the CDR3, 48 bases, with the frame set at the first base. V ends up 1 base short and J 1 base short, with an unmatched junction base count of 0. The source was PBMCs, collected at surgery. The chain uses TRBV3-1 and TRBJ2-2, and TRBD2 matches 10 of the central bases. The clonotype comes from a male donor with early-stage non-small cell lung cancer. The sequenced DNA is TGTGCCAGCAGCCAAGGACTAGCGGGGAACACCGGGGAGCTGTTTTTT. Its translation is CASSQGLAGNTGELFF.